Listed here is a single T cell receptor beta chain. Antigen: not known. The data are from a study of OX40 agonist ivuxolimab in advanced cancers. Using immunoSEQ multiplex PCR, the repertoire was profiled, and TCRdb retains in-frame clones only, with some absent. This table holds roughly 12,000 clones, roughly 77% found once. The germline V gene encodes CDR1 KGHSY and CDR2 FQNENV. The V and J ends lost 6 bases and 6 bases, in that order; junction bases with no gene match: 8. This CDR3 has 13 residues. Points from the study as a whole: In the 0.1 to 3.0 mg/kg range, CD4+ and CD8+ blood T cells had expanded clonally by week 6. CD8+ T cells averaged more expanded clones than CD4+. Low clonal expansion, among the lowest seen, marked partial responders at 0.1-3.0 mg/kg. Some nonresponders also had low normalized T-cell clonal expansion.

The sequenced sample was CD4+ or CD8+ T cells sorted from blood, obtained in a trial of the OX40 agonist ivuxolimab. The gene calls are TRBV16 and TRBJ2-7, with 7 bases identical to TRBD1. This clonotype was obtained from an adult with an advanced solid tumor such as melanoma, head and neck, liver or kidney cancer. The CDR3: CASRRQQGSEQYF. The CDR3 DNA follows: TGTGCCAGCAGACGACAACAGGGGAGCGAGCAGTACTTC.